This TCR beta chain was recorded in a study of T cell repertoires and leukemia-associated antigens (dated by TCRdb to the late 2010s). Some background on the complete study: About 15 million effective reads were obtained overall, with each sample giving about 5.1 to 6.6 million read pairs and about 3 to 5.0 million effective reads. Using in vitro peptide stimulation of healthy T cells, the study sought to determine the antigen recognized by a TCR Vbeta21 clone earlier detected in CML patients.

CD3+ T cells were first rested overnight at 2.5 million cells/mL in RPMI 1640 without fetal bovine serum. MACS immunomagnetic beads were used according to the manufacturer's instructions to isolate CD3+ T cells from PBMCs. Total RNA was extracted from the cultured T cells with TRIzol reagent. 5' rapid amplification of cDNA ends (5'RACE) was the method used to amplify TCRbeta libraries from the RNA. Before sequencing, library concentration and integrity were assessed using Qubit, an Agilent instrument, and quantitative PCR. Sequencing of qualified libraries was performed on Illumina HiSeq or MiSeq by a commercial service provider. The authors processed their data as follows. MiXCR version 1.8.2 was used to identify TCR sequences in each sample. Qualified clones required a CDR3 longer than four amino acids, an in-frame nucleotide length, and no stop codon. An effective read was defined as a read containing the complete CDR3 structure. RT-PCR with 24 Vbeta primers, GeneScan spectratyping, and Sanger sequencing were used to validate expanded clones. TCRdb reprocessed the public reads (quality trimming at Q25 with fastp, clone calling with MiXCR) and kept in-frame beta chains. One record per CDR3 amino acid sequence lists the most common genes and DNA. TCRdb's processing, not the authors' own work, is the source of the V and J calls. Here the sample has roughly 13,000 distinct CDR3 sequences; 39% occur a single time. The ten largest clones represent about a tenth of the sample.

Counted from cysteine to phenylalanine, this CDR3 has 14 amino acids. CDR3 DNA only is kept here, 42 bases in frame from base 1. V has 8 bases trimmed and J has 2 bases trimmed; junction bases matching no gene number 7. CDR1 and CDR2 are drawn from the germline V gene: MNHNS, SASEGT. Paper-wide results and their limitations: No significant differences among the four groups were observed in the numbers of Vbeta genes (about 60), Jbeta genes (more than 12), VDJ rearrangements, or unique CDR3s. The antigen specificity and function of the expanded clones were not directly tested, and further investigation of both was required.

This clonotype is a singleton in its sample. Its antigen is not yet known. The input lacks base qualities; no much larger clone sits a single base away. A read on its own is weak evidence. The chain was built from TRBV6-1 and TRBJ2-7; TRBD1 lines up with 9 middle nucleotides. The material sequenced was CD3+ T cells sorted from blood and cultured. The sequence was obtained from a female donor in good health. The nucleotides are TGTGCCAGCGCAGACAGGGGGGCTACCTACGAGCAGTACTTC. It is translated as CASADRGATYEQYF.